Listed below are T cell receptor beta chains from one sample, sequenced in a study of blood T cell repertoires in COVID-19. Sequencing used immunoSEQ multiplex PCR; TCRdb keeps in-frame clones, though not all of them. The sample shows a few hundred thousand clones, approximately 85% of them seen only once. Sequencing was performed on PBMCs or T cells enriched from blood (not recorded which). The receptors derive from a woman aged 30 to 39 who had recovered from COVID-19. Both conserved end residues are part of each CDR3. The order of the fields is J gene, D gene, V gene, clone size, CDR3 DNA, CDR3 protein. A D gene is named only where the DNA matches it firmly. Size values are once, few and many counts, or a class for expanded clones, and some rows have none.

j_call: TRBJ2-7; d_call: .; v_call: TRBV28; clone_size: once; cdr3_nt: TGTGCCAGCAGTTTCCAGATTGACTACGAGCAGTACTTC; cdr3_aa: CASSFQIDYEQYF
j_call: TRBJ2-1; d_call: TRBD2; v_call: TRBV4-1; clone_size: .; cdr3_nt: TGCGCCAGCAGCCAAGGCCGGAGCGGGGGTAAAGGCAATGAGCAGTTCTTC; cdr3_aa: CASSQGRSGGKGNEQFF
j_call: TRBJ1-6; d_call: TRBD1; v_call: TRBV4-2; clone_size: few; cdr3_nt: TGTGCCAGCAGTATAGGGGACAGATTTAATTCACCCCTCCACTTT; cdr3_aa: CASSIGDRFNSPLHF
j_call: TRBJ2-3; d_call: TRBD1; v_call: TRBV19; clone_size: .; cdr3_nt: TGTGCCAGTAGGGACAGGGGCACAGATACGCAGTATTTT; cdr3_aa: CASRDRGTDTQYF
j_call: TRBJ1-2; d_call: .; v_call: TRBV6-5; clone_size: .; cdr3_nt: TGTGCCAGCACCACCAGGGATGCTGTTGGCTACACCTTC; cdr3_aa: CASTTRDAVGYTF
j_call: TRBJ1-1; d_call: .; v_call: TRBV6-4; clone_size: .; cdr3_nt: TGTGCCAGCAGTCAACAGGCGAACACTGAAGCTTTCTTT; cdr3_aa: CASSQQANTEAFF
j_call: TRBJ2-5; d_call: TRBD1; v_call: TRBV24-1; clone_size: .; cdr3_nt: TGTGCCACCAGTGGGACAGGGGAGGGGACCCAGTACTTC; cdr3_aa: CATSGTGEGTQYF
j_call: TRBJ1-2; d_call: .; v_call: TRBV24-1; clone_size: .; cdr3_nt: TGTGCCACCAGTTCCGGGGGGCGTAATGGCTACACCTTC; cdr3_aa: CATSSGGRNGYTF
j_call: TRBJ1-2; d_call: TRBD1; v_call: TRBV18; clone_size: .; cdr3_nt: TGTGCCAGCTCACCACTGAGGTTTAATACGGCAGGGGGCGAATCGGACTATGGCTACACCTTC; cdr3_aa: CASSPLRFNTAGGESDYGYTF
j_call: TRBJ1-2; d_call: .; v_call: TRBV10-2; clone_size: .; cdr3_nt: TGCGCCAGCAGTGATGGGGGGGAGGTTCACTATGGCTACACCTTC; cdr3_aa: CASSDGGEVHYGYTF
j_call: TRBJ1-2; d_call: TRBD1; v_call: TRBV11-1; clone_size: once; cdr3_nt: TGTGCCAGCGCCGGGACAGGGCAAGGCTACACCTTC; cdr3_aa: CASAGTGQGYTF
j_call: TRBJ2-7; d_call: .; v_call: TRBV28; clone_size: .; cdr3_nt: TGTGCCAGCAGTTATTCCACCTACGAGCAGTACTTC; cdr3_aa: CASSYSTYEQYF
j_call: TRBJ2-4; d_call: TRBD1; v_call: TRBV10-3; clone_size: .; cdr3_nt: TGTGCCATCAGTGAGACGGGTGGGGGACAGGGGCTTCCCCGACTAGCCAAAAACATTCAGTACTTC; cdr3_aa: CAISETGGGQGLPRLAKNIQYF
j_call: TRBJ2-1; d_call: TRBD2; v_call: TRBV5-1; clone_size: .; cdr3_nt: TGCGCCAGCAGCTCGCTAGCGGGGGGGCCCGATGAGCAGTTCTTC; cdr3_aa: CASSSLAGGPDEQFF
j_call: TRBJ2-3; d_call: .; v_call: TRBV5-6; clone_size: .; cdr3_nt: TGTGCCAGCAGCTTAGGTCCGCCAGGAAGCACAGATACGCAGTATTTT; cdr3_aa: CASSLGPPGSTDTQYF
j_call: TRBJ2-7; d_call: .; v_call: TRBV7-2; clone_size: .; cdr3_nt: TGTGCCAGCAGCTTAGAGGGGGGGTTTTACTACGAGCAGTACTTC; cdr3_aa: CASSLEGGFYYEQYF
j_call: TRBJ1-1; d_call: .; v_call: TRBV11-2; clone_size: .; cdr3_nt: TGTGCCAGCAGCTTAGCAGGGCCGAACACTGAAGCTTTCTTT; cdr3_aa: CASSLAGPNTEAFF
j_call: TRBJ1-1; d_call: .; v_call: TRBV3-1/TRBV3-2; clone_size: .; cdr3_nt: TGTGCCAGCAGCCAAGATGGGGGCACTACTGAAGCTTTCTTT; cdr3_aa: CASSQDGGTTEAFF
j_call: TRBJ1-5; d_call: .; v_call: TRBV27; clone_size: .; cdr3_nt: TGTGCCAGCAGAATACACAGGGATACGAATCAGCCCCAGCATTTT; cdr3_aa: CASRIHRDTNQPQHF
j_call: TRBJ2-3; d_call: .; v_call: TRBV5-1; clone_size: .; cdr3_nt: TGCGCCAGCAGCCCATGGAGGAGCACAGATACGCAGTATTTT; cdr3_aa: CASSPWRSTDTQYF
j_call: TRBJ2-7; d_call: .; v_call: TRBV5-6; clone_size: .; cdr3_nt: TGTGCCAGCAGCACAGGGCGGGAGCAGTACTTC; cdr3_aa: CASSTGREQYF
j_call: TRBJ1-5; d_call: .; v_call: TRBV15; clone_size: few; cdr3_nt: TGTGCCACCAGCAGAGCCGGGGAGTCCCAGCATTTT; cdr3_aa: CATSRAGESQHF
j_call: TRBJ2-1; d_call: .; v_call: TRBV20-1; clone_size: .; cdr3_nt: TGCAGTGCCACGACATACAATGAGCAGTTCTTC; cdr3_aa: CSATTYNEQFF
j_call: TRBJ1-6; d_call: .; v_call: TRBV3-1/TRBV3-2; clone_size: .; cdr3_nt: TGTGCCAGCAGCCAAGTTGCAGGTGGTTCACCCCTCCACTTT; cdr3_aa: CASSQVAGGSPLHF
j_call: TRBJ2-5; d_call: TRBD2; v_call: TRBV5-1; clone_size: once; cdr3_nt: TGCGCCAGCAGCACACAAAGCGGGGGTAAAGAGACCCAGTACTTC; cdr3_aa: CASSTQSGGKETQYF
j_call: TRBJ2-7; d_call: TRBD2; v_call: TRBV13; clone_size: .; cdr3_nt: TGTGCCAGCAGCTCCAGACTAGCGGGATTGTACGAGCAGTACTTC; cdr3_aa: CASSSRLAGLYEQYF
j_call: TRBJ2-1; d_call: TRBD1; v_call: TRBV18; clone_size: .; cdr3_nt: TGTGCCAGCTCACCACAGCGAGGGACAGCCAATGAGCAGTTCTTC; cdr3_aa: CASSPQRGTANEQFF
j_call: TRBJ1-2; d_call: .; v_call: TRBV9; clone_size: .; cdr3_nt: TGTGCCAGCAGCCTGAACATAGGGGCGGACTATGGCTACACCTTC; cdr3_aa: CASSLNIGADYGYTF
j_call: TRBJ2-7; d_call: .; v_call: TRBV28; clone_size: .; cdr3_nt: TGTGCCAGCAGTTTCGAGGGTTTTGAGCAGTACTTC; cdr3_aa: CASSFEGFEQYF
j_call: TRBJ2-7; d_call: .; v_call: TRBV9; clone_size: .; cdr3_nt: TGTGCCAGCAGCGCGGGACGGGAGTTCTACGAGCAGTACTTC; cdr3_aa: CASSAGREFYEQYF
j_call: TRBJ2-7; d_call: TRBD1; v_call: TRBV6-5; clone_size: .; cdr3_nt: TGTGCCAGCAGCTACTCTATACAGGGGGGCAGAACCGAGCAGTACTTC; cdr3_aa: CASSYSIQGGRTEQYF
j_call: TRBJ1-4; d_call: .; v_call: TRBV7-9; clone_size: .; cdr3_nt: TGTGCCAGCAGCTTCAGAGCGGGGTCAACTAATGAAAAACTGTTTTTT; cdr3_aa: CASSFRAGSTNEKLFF
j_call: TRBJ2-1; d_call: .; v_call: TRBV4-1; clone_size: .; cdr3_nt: TGCGCCAGCAGCCGAACGATAGCGGAAAGCTCCTACAATGAGCAGTTCTTC; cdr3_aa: CASSRTIAESSYNEQFF
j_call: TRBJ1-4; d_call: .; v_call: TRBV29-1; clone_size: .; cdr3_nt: TGCAGCGTTAATCTTCTGGACTACAATGAAAAACTGTTTTTT; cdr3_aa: CSVNLLDYNEKLFF
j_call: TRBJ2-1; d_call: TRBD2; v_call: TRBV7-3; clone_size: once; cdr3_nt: TGTGCCAGCAGCCTCGTTGGGACTAGCGGACGGACCTACAATGAGCAGTTCTTC; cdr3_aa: CASSLVGTSGRTYNEQFF
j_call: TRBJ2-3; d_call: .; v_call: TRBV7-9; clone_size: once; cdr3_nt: TGTGCCAGCAGAGGGGAACTCACAGATACGCAGTATTTT; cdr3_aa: CASRGELTDTQYF
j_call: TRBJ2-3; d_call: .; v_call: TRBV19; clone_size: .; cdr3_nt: TGTGCCAGTTCCTTCGTCGGTCGAGGGGGAGATACGCAGTATTTT; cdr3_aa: CASSFVGRGGDTQYF
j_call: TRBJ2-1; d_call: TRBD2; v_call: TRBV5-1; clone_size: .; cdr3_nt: TGCGCCAGCAGCGAAAGCGGGGCTAGCTCCTACAATGAGCAGTTCTTC; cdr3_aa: CASSESGASSYNEQFF
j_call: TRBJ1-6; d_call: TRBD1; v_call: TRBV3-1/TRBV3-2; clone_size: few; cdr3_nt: TGTGCCAGCAGCCAAGCCCCCGGGACAGGGAACTCACCCCTCCACTTT; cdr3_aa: CASSQAPGTGNSPLHF
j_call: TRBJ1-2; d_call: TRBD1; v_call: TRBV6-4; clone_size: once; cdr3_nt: TGTGCCAGCAGTGAGGGGACAGGGGGCGGCTACACCTTC; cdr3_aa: CASSEGTGGGYTF
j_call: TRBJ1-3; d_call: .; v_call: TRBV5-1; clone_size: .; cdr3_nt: TGCGCCAGCAGAGCCCCAGGCTCTGGAAACACCATATATTTT; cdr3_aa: CASRAPGSGNTIYF
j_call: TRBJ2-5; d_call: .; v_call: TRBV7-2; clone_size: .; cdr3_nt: TGTGCCAGCACCTTAGGGTACAGGGCGTACCAAGAGACCCAGTACTTC; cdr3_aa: CASTLGYRAYQETQYF
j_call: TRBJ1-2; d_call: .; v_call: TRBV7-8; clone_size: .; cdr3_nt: TGTGCCAGCAGCTTACTCCGACAGAAGAACTATGGCTACACCTTC; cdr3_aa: CASSLLRQKNYGYTF
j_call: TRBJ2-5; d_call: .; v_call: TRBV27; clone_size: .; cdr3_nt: TGTGCCAGCAGTTCACGGGAGACCCAGTACTTC; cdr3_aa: CASSSRETQYF
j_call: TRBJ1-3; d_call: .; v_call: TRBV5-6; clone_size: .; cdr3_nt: TGTGCCAGCAGCTTGCTGGGGGCAGCCTTAAGTGGAAACACCATATATTTT; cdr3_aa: CASSLLGAALSGNTIYF
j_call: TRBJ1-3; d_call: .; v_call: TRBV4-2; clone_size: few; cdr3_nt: TGTGCCAGCAGCCACCTACAGAGAATGAACTCTGGAAACACCATATATTTT; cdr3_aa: CASSHLQRMNSGNTIYF
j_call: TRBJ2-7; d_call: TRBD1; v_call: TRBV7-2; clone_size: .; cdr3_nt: TGTGCCAGCAGCTCTAGGACAGGGAACGAGCAGTACTTC; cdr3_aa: CASSSRTGNEQYF
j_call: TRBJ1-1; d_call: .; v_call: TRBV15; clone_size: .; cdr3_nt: TGTGCCACCAGCAGGGCATTAACAGCTAATGAAGCTTTCTTT; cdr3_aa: CATSRALTANEAFF
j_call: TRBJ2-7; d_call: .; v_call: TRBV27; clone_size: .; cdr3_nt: TGTGCCAGCAGTTTTTCCGGACTTTCCTACGAGCAGTACTTC; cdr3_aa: CASSFSGLSYEQYF
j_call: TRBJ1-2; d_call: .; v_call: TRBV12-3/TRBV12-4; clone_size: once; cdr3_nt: TGTGCCAGCAGCCTAGACTATGGCTACACCTTC; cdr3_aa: CASSLDYGYTF
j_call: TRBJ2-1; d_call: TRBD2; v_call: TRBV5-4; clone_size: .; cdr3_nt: TGTGCCAGCAGCTTGGTAGGGACTAGCGGGGGGTATAACAATGAGCAGTTCTTC; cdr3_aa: CASSLVGTSGGYNNEQFF
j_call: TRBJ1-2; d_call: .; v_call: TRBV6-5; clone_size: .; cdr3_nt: TGTGCCAGCAGTTACTCGAGGGCGGGTCATGGCTACACCTTC; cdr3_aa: CASSYSRAGHGYTF